The 24 T cell receptor beta chains reported below all come from one sample, sequenced in a study of blood T cell repertoires in COVID-19 (dated by TCRdb to between 2020 and 2021). The library was prepared using the immunoSEQ multiplex PCR assay. In its TCRdb copy, this immuneACCESS table keeps in-frame sequences only and misses some clones. Where compared with another copy, unresolved V genes explain less than half of these, and the others have no known cause. The sample table records 400,000 or so clones; 75% to 90% of these occur just once. The ten biggest clones cover about 1.6% of the sample. The sequenced material came from peripheral blood. These receptors originate from a woman aged 40 to 50 with COVID-19, enrolled during active disease.

V usage is TRBV11-1 and J usage is TRBJ1-4; no firm D call. The CDR3 is made up of 16 amino acids. V was pared by 5 bases and J by 7 bases, with 20 bases between. Germline values: CDR1 SGHAT, CDR2 FQDESV (reference sequence). This CDR3 is CASSAPAPRLGEKLFF. Here the CDR3 DNA reads TGTGCCAGCAGCGCCCCAGCACCGCGCCTAGGTGAAAAACTGTTTTTT.

This clone turned up a few times. DNA of the CDR3: TGTGCCAGTAGTATCTCAGGGACATTGAACACTGAAGCTTTCTTT. Its translation is CASSISGTLNTEAFF. This rearrangement joins TRBV19 to TRBJ1-1, with TRBD1 as a possible D gene (6 bases). This CDR3 contains 15 residues. Trimming pared 3 bases from V and 0 bases from J, leaving 11 bases between. The germline gives CDR1 LNHDA, CDR2 SQIVND (reference sequence).

The chain links TRBV5-4 to TRBJ1-3; tentative D call: TRBD1 (6 bases). This CDR3 region has 14 residues. Trimming removed 5 bases at V and 1 base at J, with 10 bases between. The germline V gene has CDR1 SGHNT and CDR2 YYREEE (reference sequence). CDR3 region: CASSPDRSGNTIYF. CDR3 DNA: TGTGCCAGCAGTCCCGACAGGTCTGGAAACACCATATATTTT.

The chain uses TRBV19 and TRBJ1-6; tentatively, D is TRBD1 (5 bases). Trimming shortened V by 10 bases and J by 9 bases, and 16 bases separated the two germline ends. Germline V CDR1 and CDR2: LNHDA, SQIVND (reference sequence). The CDR3 contains 13 residues. CDR3 residues: CATKSGRSSPLHF. CDR3 DNA: TGTGCCACGAAGTCAGGGAGGTCTTCACCCCTCCACTTT. The full variable domain, its missing parts supplied by reference TRBV19 and TRBJ1-6, is DGGITQSPKYLFRKEGQNVTLSCEQNLNHDAMYWYRQDPGQGLRLIYYSQIVNDFQKGDIAEGYSVSREKKESFPLTVTSAQKNPTAFYLCATKSGRSSPLHFGNGTRLTVT.

The chain recombines TRBV6-5 with TRBJ2-3; a possible D gene is TRBD2 (5 bases). Germline V CDR1 and CDR2: MNHEY, SVGAGI. The CDR3 loop spans 14 amino acids. V shed 6 bases and J shed 6 bases, with 16 bases lying between them. The CDR3 DNA sequence: TGTGCCAGCAGACCACCGGGAAGCCGGGATACGCAGTATTTT. This translates into CASRPPGSRDTQYF.

The chain recombines TRBV7-9 with TRBJ2-2; 9 nucleotides agree with TRBD1. Germline CDR1 SEHNR, CDR2 FQNEAQ (reference sequence). The CDR3 runs 15 residues. The ends lost 4 bases at V and 6 bases at J; junction bases unmatched: 6. CDR3 amino acids: CASSYRDRAAGELFF. The CDR3 coding sequence is TGTGCCAGCAGCTACCGGGACAGGGCTGCCGGGGAGCTGTTTTTT.

The rearrangement joins TRBV19 to TRBJ2-7; the match to TRBD1 covers 7 bases. CDR3 size: 16 residues. Trimming cost V 1 base and J 2 bases; bases outside gene matches: 8. The germline CDR1 and CDR2 sequences are LNHDA and SQIVND (reference sequence). The CDR3 DNA reads TGTGCCAGTAGTATAGGGATGGGGGACAGAGCCTACGAGCAGTACTTC. It yields the protein CASSIGMGDRAYEQYF.

V usage is TRBV10-3 and J usage is TRBJ1-2, with D unresolved. The V end lost 8 bases, the J end lost 4 bases, and 14 bases lay between the germline ends. This CDR3 spans 13 amino acids. Germline CDR1 reads ENHRY; CDR2 reads SYGVKD. The CDR3 bases are TGTGCCATCTTGAACAGTTCCTCCTATGGCTACACCTTC. This gives the protein CAILNSSSYGYTF.

The gene calls are TRBV27 and TRBJ2-1; 9 nucleotides match TRBD1. This CDR3 has 15 amino acids. V lost 2 bases to trimming and J lost 9 bases; unmatched junction nucleotides: 8. Germline CDR1 and CDR2: MNHEY and SMNVEV (reference sequence). CDR3 bases: TGTGCCAGCAGTTTAAGGGACAGGGTCCCGGGTGAGCAGTTCTTC. Translated, it gives CASSLRDRVPGEQFF.

V and J are TRBV7-2 and TRBJ2-7; 7 bases agree with TRBD2. The CDR3 covers 15 residues. The ends lost 6 bases at V and 2 bases at J; junction bases unmatched: 10. CDR1 and CDR2 (germline): SGHTA, FQGNSA. The CDR3 DNA reads as TGTGCCAGCAGTTATACTACCGGGACTACCTACGAGCAGTACTTC. The encoded protein is CASSYTTGTTYEQYF.

V gene TRBV19 combines with J gene TRBJ1-5; D unclear. This CDR3 is 16 amino acids long. Germline V gene lookup returns CDR1 LNHDA and CDR2 SQIVND (reference sequence). V was trimmed by 3 bases and J by 1 base, leaving 13 bases between them. The CDR3 reads CASSMLGPGSNQPQHF. The CDR3 DNA is TGTGCCAGTAGTATGCTTGGGCCTGGGAGCAATCAGCCCCAGCATTTT.

The V and J genes are TRBV11-2 and TRBJ2-3; 9 positions agree with TRBD1. The CDR3 runs to 13 residues. Losses at the gene ends were 5 bases for V and 9 bases for J; bases not matched to a gene: 6. Germline V lookup: CDR1 SGHAT, CDR2 FQNNGV. This CDR3 is CASSPGQGRTQYF. DNA of the CDR3: TGTGCCAGCAGCCCCGGACAGGGGAGGACGCAGTATTTT.

The rearrangement joins TRBV6-5 to TRBJ2-7, with 7 nucleotides matching TRBD1. In germline, CDR1 is MNHEY, CDR2 SVGAGI. The CDR3 spans 14 residues. J lost 2 bases, V lost 6 bases, and 7 bases had no gene match. In DNA, the CDR3 is TGTGCCAGCAGCGACAGGGATCGCCCCTACGAGCAGTACTTC. This translates into CASSDRDRPYEQYF.

The rearrangement joins TRBV11-2 to TRBJ2-1; TRBD2 matches 10 bases. Germline CDR1 is SGHAT and CDR2 is FQNNGV. With 5 bases clipped from V and 10 bases from J, the junction kept 8 bases outside the gene matches. The CDR3 is made up of 14 amino acids. CDR3 amino acids: CASSAAGGPGEQFF. Written as DNA, the CDR3 is TGTGCCAGCAGCGCAGCGGGAGGGCCGGGCGAGCAGTTCTTC.

The chain is built from TRBV29-1 and TRBJ1-1, with D possibly TRBD1 on 6 matching bases. Between the trimmed V and J ends, which lost 6 bases and 0 bases, there was a span of 23 bases. The length of the CDR3 is 17 residues. The germline V gene has CDR1 SQVTM and CDR2 ANQGSEA. Here the CDR3 reads CSVWVDLAGAMNTEAFF. CDR3 DNA sequence: TGCAGCGTATGGGTTGATCTGGCAGGGGCAATGAACACTGAAGCTTTCTTT.

This chain connects TRBV7-9 to TRBJ2-7, with a possible D match to TRBD2 (5 bases). Per the germline V gene, CDR1 is SEHNR and CDR2 is FQNEAQ (reference sequence). The CDR3 covers 13 residues. The V gene lost 5 bases and the J gene lost 8 bases, with 16 bases spanning the gap. In nucleotides, the CDR3 is TGTGCCAGCAGCCGGACTCTAGATGTCAAGCAGTACTTC. Protein product: CASSRTLDVKQYF.

The chain recombines TRBV28 with TRBJ1-1, with TRBD1 as a possible D gene (6 bases). Germline V CDR1 and CDR2: MDHEN, SYDVKM. The germline V and J ends were trimmed by 5 bases and 2 bases, with 12 bases remaining between them. The CDR3 consists of 14 residues. The CDR3 sequence is CASSIIGGNTEAFF. The DNA for the CDR3 is TGTGCCAGCAGTATAATAGGGGGAAACACTGAAGCTTTCTTT.

The V and J genes are TRBV6-5 and TRBJ1-6, with D possibly matching TRBD1 (5 bases). Germline loops: CDR1 MNHEY, CDR2 SVGAGI. The ends were cut back, 2 bases at V and 1 base at J, with 6 bases in the middle. The CDR3 consists of 15 residues. The CDR3 region is CASSYRQSYNSPLHF. The CDR3 DNA sequence: TGTGCCAGCAGTTACCGACAGTCCTATAATTCACCCCTCCACTTT.

This clone was seen once. The V and J genes are TRBV28 and TRBJ1-5, with 7 bases that match TRBD1. Germline assignment: CDR1 MDHEN and CDR2 SYDVKM. The CDR3 is 15 amino acids. V was pared by 6 bases and J by 1 base, with 6 bases of the junction left unmatched. The CDR3 bases are TGTGCCAGCAGACTTATAGGGGGCAGCAATCAGCCCCAGCATTTT. Protein product: CASRLIGGSNQPQHF.

CDR3 residues: CATSSFSQGREKLFF. As DNA, the CDR3 is TGTGCCACCAGCTCATTCTCACAGGGGAGAGAAAAACTGTTTTTT. The chain recombines TRBV28 with TRBJ1-4; 7 bases agree with TRBD1. Germline V gene lookup returns CDR1 MDHEN and CDR2 SYDVKM. The ends lost 10 bases at V and 8 bases at J; junction bases unmatched: 16. CDR3 length: 15 amino acids. Drawing the rest from reference TRBV28 and TRBJ1-4, the complete variable domain is DVKVTQSSRYLVKRTGEKVFLECVQDMDHENMFWYRQDPGLGLRLIYFSYDVKMKEKGDIPEGYSVSREKKERFSLILESASTNQTSMYLCATSSFSQGREKLFFGSGTQLSVL.

This rearrangement joins TRBV10-3 to TRBJ1-2; possible D gene TRBD1, 6 bases. Germline CDR1 reads ENHRY; CDR2 reads SYGVKD. CDR3 size: 13 residues. V was shortened by 2 bases and J by 7 bases, with 11 bases between the two germline ends. CDR3 region: CAISEPAGVGYTF. CDR3 DNA: TGTGCCATCAGTGAGCCCGCAGGGGTTGGCTACACCTTC.

This clone was counted once. The chain combines TRBV11-2 with TRBJ1-1; TRBD1 matches 8 bases. CDR3 length: 16 residues. Germline loops: CDR1 SGHAT, CDR2 FQNNGV. Losses at the gene ends were 5 bases for V and 0 bases for J; bases not matched to a gene: 8. CDR3 amino acids: CASSPGDRIMNTEAFF. In nucleotides, the CDR3 is TGTGCCAGCAGCCCTGGGGACAGGATCATGAACACTGAAGCTTTCTTT. Combining the CDR3 with reference TRBV11-2 and TRBJ1-1 gives the whole variable domain EAGVAQSPRYKIIEKRQSVAFWCNPISGHATLYWYQQILGQGPKLLIQFQNNGVVDDSQLPKDRFSAERLKGVDSTLKIQPAKLEDSAVYLCASSPGDRIMNTEAFFGQGTRLTVV.

V usage is TRBV1 and J usage is TRBJ2-3; the D call of TRBD2 is as the table states it, not checked on the DNA. TRBV1 is marked as a pseudogene. The CDR3 is 16 amino acids. CDR3 DNA sequence: TGCACCAGCTCGAGGGCGTTAGCGGACTGGAGAGATACGCAGTATTTT. Its translation is CTSSRALADWRDTQYF.

This clone came up once. The chain uses TRBV6-6 and TRBJ2-2; D ambiguous. The CDR3 sequence is 12 residues long. Germline loops: CDR1 MNHNY, CDR2 SVGAGI (reference sequence). V was trimmed by 6 bases and J by 6 bases, leaving 8 bases between them. The CDR3 here is CASRIVSGELFF. CDR3 bases: TGTGCCAGCAGGATAGTATCCGGGGAGCTGTTTTTT.